What follows is one TCR beta chain and its context. The authors reverse transcribed about 0.45 to 1 ug RNA with random hexamers. TCRdb fed the immunoSEQ multiplex PCR reads into MiXCR, producing one record per CDR3 protein. The sample contains some 200,000 distinct CDR3 sequences, about 93% of which appear only once. Germline loops: CDR1 SGHVS, CDR2 FNYEAQ. This CDR3 spans 12 amino acids. V lost 1 base, J lost 7 bases, and 7 bases lay in between. This entry belongs to a study of CD8 T cells in Susac syndrome. J is TRBJ1-1 and V is TRBV7-6; maybe TRBD1 (5 bases). The sequence was collected from a human donor with multiple sclerosis. Specimen: CD8+ T cells from PBMCs. CDR3 loop: CASSLVRGEAFF. DNA for the CDR3: TGTGCCAGCAGCTTAGTTAGGGGTGAAGCTTTCTTT.